This is a list of T cell receptor beta chains from one sample in a study of cytomegalovirus exposure and HLA in healthy donors. Sequencing was performed with immunoSEQ multiplex PCR; in TCRdb, only in-frame clones are kept and a portion is missing. The table shows under 200,000 clones, with 77% occurring only once. What was sequenced was PBMCs. These receptor sequences come from a woman aged 35 to 49 in good health and CMV-seropositive. The CDR3 runs from the conserved cysteine through the conserved F or W. The order of the fields is CDR3 length, V gene, D gene, J gene, clone size, CDR3 protein, CDR3 DNA. A D gene is named only where the DNA matches it firmly. Not all rows give a size; the values are once, few, many and, for expanded clones, a class.

>14|TRBV5-6|TRBD1|TRBJ1-5|NA
CASTTTGGNQPQHF
TGTGCCAGCACCACTACAGGGGGCAATCAGCCCCAGCATTTT
>15|TRBV30|TRBD1|TRBJ1-1|NA
CAWAKGAGRHTEAFF
TGTGCCTGGGCAAAGGGGGCAGGGCGACACACTGAAGCTTTCTTT
>15|TRBV5-4|NA|TRBJ2-6|NA
CASSLLGGGANVLTF
TGTGCCAGCAGCTTGCTAGGGGGTGGGGCCAACGTCCTGACTTTC
>15|TRBV7-2|TRBD1|TRBJ2-1|NA
CASSSGTGLYNEQFF
TGTGCCAGCAGCTCCGGGACAGGGCTATACAATGAGCAGTTCTTC
>13|TRBV7-2|TRBD1|TRBJ2-7|NA
CASRSGGADEQYF
TGTGCCAGCAGGTCAGGGGGCGCCGACGAGCAGTACTTC
>16|TRBV12-1|NA|TRBJ1-5|NA
CASSYPRELACQPQHF
TGTGCCAGCAGCTATCCTAGGGAGTTAGCGTGTCAGCCCCAGCATTTT
>13|TRBV29-1|TRBD1|TRBJ2-7|once
CSVEVTGYYEQYF
TGCAGCGTTGAAGTGACAGGGTACTACGAGCAGTACTTC
>14|TRBV5-4|TRBD1|TRBJ1-1|few
CASSYSGTGGEAFF
TGTGCCAGCAGTTACTCGGGTACAGGGGGTGAAGCTTTCTTT
>14|TRBV21-1|NA|TRBJ2-7|NA
CASSTRSVSYEQYF
TGTGCCAGCAGCACTCGGAGCGTTTCCTACGAGCAGTACTTC
>13|TRBV28|NA|TRBJ1-2|NA
CASSDPGAQGYTF
TGTGCCAGCAGTGACCCAGGGGCTCAAGGCTACACCTTC
>17|TRBV9|TRBD1|TRBJ1-4|NA
CASSVGNLGQGNEKLFF
TGTGCCAGCAGCGTAGGGAATCTTGGACAGGGGAATGAAAAACTGTTTTTT
>16|TRBV9|TRBD1|TRBJ1-2|NA
CASSPTLPTGGHGYTF
TGTGCCAGCAGCCCTACTCTCCCTACAGGGGGTCATGGCTACACCTTC
>16|TRBV5-1|TRBD1|TRBJ1-1|once
CASSSRQGAGDTEAFF
TGCGCCAGCAGCTCCAGACAGGGGGCAGGGGACACTGAAGCTTTCTTT
>14|TRBV5-6|TRBD2|TRBJ2-2|NA
CASIGLANTGELFF
TGTGCCAGCATAGGACTAGCGAACACCGGGGAGCTGTTTTTT
>13|TRBV4-3|TRBD2|TRBJ2-1|NA
CASSQVLAGVEFF
TGCGCCAGCAGCCAGGTACTAGCGGGGGTTGAGTTCTTC
>15|TRBV14|TRBD2|TRBJ2-7|NA
CASSQGLAGLYEQYF
TGTGCCAGCAGCCAAGGACTAGCGGGATTATACGAGCAGTACTTC
>15|TRBV7-2|TRBD2|TRBJ2-7|once
CASSLLAGGVYEQYF
TGTGCCAGCAGCTTGCTAGCGGGGGGAGTTTACGAGCAGTACTTC
>16|TRBV4-3|NA|TRBJ1-4|few
CASSQEGGGGHEKLFF
TGCGCCAGCAGCCAAGAAGGGGGTGGGGGTCACGAAAAACTGTTTTTT
>15|TRBV29-1|NA|TRBJ2-1|NA
CSVVSVGGGKNEQFF
TGCAGCGTTGTTTCGGTCGGGGGAGGTAAGAATGAGCAGTTCTTC
>15|TRBV18|TRBD1|TRBJ2-7|NA
CASSPSTGEAYEQYF
TGTGCCAGCTCTCCTTCGACAGGGGAGGCCTACGAGCAGTACTTC
>15|TRBV2|NA|TRBJ1-3|NA
CASSEQGPSGNTIYF
TGTGCCAGCAGTGAACAGGGTCCGTCTGGAAACACCATATATTTT
>18|TRBV6-1|TRBD2|TRBJ2-5|NA
CASSETGGWGGSQETQYF
TGTGCCAGCAGTGAAACCGGCGGGTGGGGGGGTTCACAAGAGACCCAGTACTTC
>14|TRBV6-5|NA|TRBJ2-3|NA
CASSYSTSTDTQYF
TGTGCCAGCAGTTACTCCACGTCTACTGATACGCAGTATTTT
>15|TRBV5-8|TRBD1|TRBJ2-7|NA
CASSLGTGLTYEQYF
TGTGCCAGCAGCTTAGGGACAGGCCTTACCTACGAGCAGTACTTC
>16|TRBV6-1|TRBD2|TRBJ2-7|NA
CASSGRGTSGSYEQYF
TGTGCCAGCAGTGGACGGGGGACTAGCGGATCCTACGAGCAGTACTTC
>14|TRBV7-2|NA|TRBJ2-5|NA
CASSLGPGLKTQYF
TGTGCCAGCAGCTTAGGGCCAGGGTTAAAGACCCAGTACTTC
>15|TRBV19|NA|TRBJ1-1|NA
CASSMYRTGNTEAFF
TGTGCCAGTAGTATGTATCGAACAGGAAACACTGAAGCTTTCTTT
>14|TRBV5-1|NA|TRBJ2-3|NA
CASSPSGSTDTQYF
TGCGCCAGCAGCCCGAGCGGGAGCACAGATACGCAGTATTTT
>15|TRBV14|TRBD1|TRBJ2-7|NA
CASSPTGTGHDEQYF
TGTGCCAGCAGCCCCACCGGGACAGGGCACGACGAGCAGTACTTC
>15|TRBV5-4|NA|TRBJ2-3|NA
CASSLGQVNTDTQYF
TGTGCCAGCAGCTTGGGTCAGGTCAACACAGATACGCAGTATTTT
>18|TRBV7-9|TRBD2|TRBJ2-3|NA
CASSHQGGLAGYTDTQYF
TGTGCCAGCAGCCATCAGGGAGGACTAGCGGGGTACACAGATACGCAGTATTTT